The next 5 T cell receptor beta chains were all read from a single sample in a study of shared clonotypes between healthy human individuals. The assay was immunoSEQ multiplex PCR, and TCRdb's table has in-frame clones only and misses some. This sample carries about 520,000 clones, 95% to 97% of them seen once, and the ten largest clones take around 0.066%. Specimen: naive CD4+ T cells sorted from blood. Documented subset: CD45RA+ positively selected. These receptors were taken from a woman under 40 in good health.

The chain uses TRBV27 and TRBJ2-7, with D perhaps assigned TRBD1 or TRBD2 (5 bases each). V was clipped by 6 bases and J by 6 bases, with 15 bases between them. This CDR3 comprises 13 residues. Germline CDR1 MNHEY, CDR2 SMNVEV (reference sequence). CDR3 sequence: CASRPGRASEQYF. Here the CDR3 DNA reads TGTGCCAGCAGACCGGGACGGGCGAGCGAGCAGTACTTC.

The gene calls are TRBV5-5 and TRBJ1-2; D is ambiguous. Germline CDR1 SGHKS, CDR2 YYEKEE (reference sequence). Trimming took off 5 bases at V and 2 bases at J, with 4 bases between the two ends. The CDR3 has 11 amino acids. The CDR3, as DNA: TGTGCCAGCAGTCAGAACTATGGCTACACCTTC. It encodes CASSQNYGYTF.

The chain carries TRBV4-2 and TRBJ2-7, with 7 bases matching TRBD1. From germline, CDR1 is LGHNA and CDR2 YNFKEQ. The CDR3 is 15 residues long. With V trimmed by 5 bases and J by 0 bases, 7 bases remained unmatched. The CDR3 nucleotides read TGTGCCAGCAGCTCTAATACAGGGGACTCCTACGAGCAGTACTTC. This codes for CASSSNTGDSYEQYF.

The J gene is TRBJ2-1, the V gene TRBV10-2; 12 nucleotides line up with TRBD2. The germline V gene has CDR1 WSHSY and CDR2 SAAADI. J lost 8 bases, V lost 7 bases, and 6 bases had no gene match. CDR3 length: 14 residues. The CDR3 here is CASKTSGSSDEQFF. CDR3 sequence (DNA): TGCGCCAGCAAGACTAGCGGGAGTTCCGATGAGCAGTTCTTC.

The chain combines TRBV29-1 with TRBJ2-2; 8 nucleotides align to TRBD1. CDR1 SQVTM and CDR2 ANQGSEA come from the germline V gene. J lost 2 bases, V lost 7 bases, and 9 bases had no gene match. This CDR3 region has 15 residues. CDR3 DNA: TGCAGCGCTAGGGAACAGGGGGTAAACACCGGGGAGCTGTTTTTT. It encodes CSAREQGVNTGELFF.